This T cell receptor (beta chain) is drawn from a study of OX40 agonist ivuxolimab in advanced cancers. Across the study: Partial responses were achieved by three patients, one with hepatocellular carcinoma and two with cutaneous melanoma.

On this clone itself: Its target is unknown.

V lost 6 bases, J lost 2 bases, and 23 bases lay in between. Germline CDR1 reads SGHRS; CDR2 reads YFSETQ. This CDR3 is built from 18 residues. Broader study findings: Determination of antigen specificity was not performed for the expanded peripheral T cells. Relatively little clonal expansion, among the lowest observed, appeared in partial responders at 0.1-3.0 mg/kg.

Only in-frame clones appear in the TCRdb table, and some are missing; sequencing was by immunoSEQ multiplex PCR. The sample shows fewer than 70,000 clones, around 90% of them seen only once. The source of this sequence is an adult with an advanced solid tumor such as melanoma, head and neck, liver or kidney cancer. The chain links TRBV5-1 to TRBJ2-2, with a weak D call TRBD2 (7 bases). The sequencing here drew on CD4+ or CD8+ T cells sorted from blood, taken in a trial of the OX40 agonist ivuxolimab. This CDR3 is CASNKGGFRDINTGELFF. For the CDR3, the DNA is TGCGCCAGCAACAAGGGGGGGTTTCGGGACATCAACACCGGGGAGCTGTTTTTT.